This TCR beta chain was recorded in a study of cytomegalovirus exposure and HLA in healthy donors. Notes on this clone: The target antigen is unknown.

Study observations and caveats: For TCR beta chains, V- and J-gene trimming was later linked to a missense DCLRE1C variant.

The PCR used 60 Vbeta and 13 Jbeta primers. The protocol was immunoSEQ multiplex PCR, while the TCRdb copy is restricted to in-frame clones and leaves out a portion. Of some 110,000 clones in the sample, 75% to 85% are singletons; the top ten hold approximately 2%. The receptor's source is a man in his fifties in good health and CMV-seronegative. The sequenced sample consisted of PBMCs.

The CDR3 loop reads CASSEQGAKGYGYTF. Written as DNA, the CDR3 is TGTGCCAGCAGCGAACAGGGGGCTAAAGGCTATGGCTACACCTTC. The gene calls are TRBV7-8 and TRBJ1-2, with 9 bases lining up with TRBD1. V gave up 5 bases and J gave up 4 bases; unmatched junction bases: 8. The CDR3 loop spans 15 amino acids. Germline V gene data show CDR1 as SGHVS and CDR2 as FQNEAQ.